The next 10 T cell receptor beta chains were all read from a single sample in a study of blood T cell repertoires in COVID-19. The repertoire was sequenced with immunoSEQ multiplex PCR; TCRdb's copy has only in-frame clones and lacks some. This sample has tens of thousands of clones, with around nine tenths found just once. Sequencing was done on a sample of peripheral blood. These receptor sequences come from a woman aged 45-59 years with COVID-19, enrolled during active disease.

The chain combines TRBV4-2 with TRBJ2-7; the D is unclear. The CDR3 is made up of 15 amino acids. Germline V gives CDR1 LGHNA, CDR2 YNFKEQ. V was pared by 0 bases and J by 1 base, with 10 bases between. CDR3 in DNA: TGTGCCAGCAGCCAAGATCAGGTCAGTTCCTACGAGCAGTACTTC. Amino acids: CASSQDQVSSYEQYF.

This rearrangement joins TRBV29-1 to TRBJ2-2; 14 nucleotides match TRBD2. The length of the CDR3 is 15 residues. Trimming at V came to 4 bases and at J to 3 bases, leaving 1 base not matched to a gene. In germline, CDR1 is SQVTM, CDR2 ANQGSEA. The DNA of the CDR3 is TGCAGCGTTGGGGGACTAGCGGGAGACACCGGGGAGCTGTTTTTT. Translated, it gives CSVGGLAGDTGELFF.

This chain links TRBV9 with TRBJ1-4; 7 bases are shared with TRBD1. Germline trimming cut 4 bases from V and 8 bases from J; bases unmatched to any gene: 11. The CDR3 length is 15 residues. Germline CDR1 SGDLS, CDR2 YYNGEE. The CDR3 DNA follows: TGTGCCAGCAGCACCCGGACAGGACTGGAGGAAAAACTGTTTTTT. It encodes CASSTRTGLEEKLFF.

The chain joins TRBV10-3 to TRBJ2-5; TRBD1 agrees at 11 bases. The length of the CDR3 is 16 residues. V gave up 3 bases and J gave up 1 base; unmatched junction bases: 4. The V gene's germline CDR1 is ENHRY and CDR2 SYGVKD. The CDR3 DNA sequence: TGTGCCATCAGTGATGGGACAGGGGGAGGCCAAGAGACCCAGTACTTC. Encoded protein: CAISDGTGGGQETQYF.

The chain couples TRBV6-5 to TRBJ1-6; D might be TRBD1 (5 bases). The CDR3 has 12 amino acids. CDR1 MNHEY and CDR2 SVGAGI come from the germline V gene. Trimming took off 3 bases at V and 10 bases at J, with 7 bases between the two ends. The CDR3 DNA reads as TGTGCCAGCAGTTATGGGGGGTCACCCCTCCACTTT. It specifies CASSYGGSPLHF.

The V gene is TRBV7-9, the J gene TRBJ2-1, with 14 bases identical to TRBD2. The CDR3 is 18 residues long. Per the germline V gene, CDR1 is SEHNR and CDR2 is FQNEAQ (reference sequence). J was trimmed by 7 bases and V by 5 bases; bases with no gene match: 13. As DNA, the CDR3 is TGTGCCAGCAGCCCGAAGACTAGCGGGAGGGTTAAAGGAAATGAGCAGTTCTTC. Amino acids: CASSPKTSGRVKGNEQFF.

The chain carries TRBV28 and TRBJ2-7, with a weak D call TRBD1 (6 bases). The ends were cut back, 3 bases at V and 5 bases at J, with 11 bases in the middle. CDR1 and CDR2 from the germline V gene are MDHEN and SYDVKM. The length of the CDR3 is 13 residues. CDR3 coding DNA: TGTGCCAGCAGTTTGCCCAGGGGCGACGAGCAGTACTTC. Translated: CASSLPRGDEQYF. Full variable domain (remainder filled in from reference TRBV28 and TRBJ2-7): DVKVTQSSRYLVKRTGEKVFLECVQDMDHENMFWYRQDPGLGLRLIYFSYDVKMKEKGDIPEGYSVSREKKERFSLILESASTNQTSMYLCASSLPRGDEQYFGPGTRLTVT.

The chain uses TRBV6-6 and TRBJ2-7; 9 bases map to TRBD1. J lost 6 bases, V lost 6 bases, and 12 bases had no gene match. CDR3 length equals 15 residues. Germline CDR1 MNHNY, CDR2 SVGAGI (reference sequence). CDR3 region: CASSRAPGQGGEQYF. CDR3 nucleotide sequence: TGTGCCAGCAGCCGAGCTCCGGGACAGGGAGGCGAGCAGTACTTC.

This chain connects TRBV5-1 to TRBJ1-1, with D tentatively TRBD1 (6 bases). Trimming cost V 1 base and J 2 bases, with 9 bases left between them. This CDR3 is 14 amino acids long. Looked up from germline, CDR1 is SGHRS and CDR2 is YFSETQ. In DNA, the CDR3 is TGCGCCAGCAGCTTGAGAGGGGGAAACACTGAAGCTTTCTTT. Encoded protein: CASSLRGGNTEAFF.

The V gene is TRBV25-1, the J gene TRBJ2-5, with 7 bases fitting TRBD1. The CDR3 is 16 amino acids. Per germline, CDR1 MGHDK and CDR2 SYGVNS. The ends lost 7 bases at V and 7 bases at J; junction bases unmatched: 18. This CDR3 reads CASNEPTGYSGGTQYF. CDR3 sequence (DNA): TGTGCCAGCAACGAACCGACAGGGTATTCTGGAGGGACCCAGTACTTC.